The rows below give T cell receptor beta chains drawn from one sample of a study of T cell repertoires in cytomegalovirus infection. TCRdb re-called the reads with MiXCR, one entry per CDR3 protein. This sample has hundreds of thousands of distinct CDR3 sequences, with around 24% found just once. The sample consisted of CD8+ T cells from PBMCs. These receptors came from a human donor in good health (CMV status not recorded). Some clones in this sample may be carry-over from other donors' samples. CDR3s include the opening cysteine and the closing phenylalanine or tryptophan. Each record gives: clone size, J gene, CDR3 length, D gene, V gene, CDR3 protein, CDR3 DNA. A D gene is named only where the DNA matches it firmly. Not all rows give a size; the values are once, few, many and, for expanded clones, a class.

many | TRBJ2-7 | 14 | NA | TRBV7-2 | CASSWAGLSYEQYF | TGTGCCAGCAGCTGGGCTGGACTCTCCTACGAGCAGTACTTC
NA | TRBJ1-1 | 16 | NA | TRBV20-1 | CSARDFVGRDDTEAFF | TGCAGTGCTAGAGATTTTGTGGGCAGGGATGACACTGAAGCTTTCTTT
NA | TRBJ1-3 | 17 | NA | TRBV10-3 | CTIRSRDLSGAGNTIYF | TGTACCATCAGGTCTCGGGATTTGTCAGGGGCCGGAAACACCATATATTTT
NA | TRBJ2-1 | 14 | NA | TRBV7-9 | CASSLYRGNNEQFF | TGTGCCAGCAGCTTATATCGGGGGAACAATGAGCAGTTCTTC
NA | TRBJ1-5 | 16 | NA | TRBV27 | CASSLGVGGSNQPQHF | TGTGCCAGCAGTTTAGGGGTAGGGGGAAGCAATCAGCCCCAGCATTTT
NA | TRBJ1-5 | 12 | NA | TRBV27 | CASSWRFQPQHF | TGTGCCAGCAGTTGGAGGTTTCAGCCCCAGCATTTT
few | TRBJ1-5 | 17 | TRBD1 | TRBV28 | CASNIPGDRASNQPQHF | TGTGCCAGCAATATACCCGGCGACAGGGCTAGCAATCAGCCCCAGCATTTT
NA | TRBJ2-5 | 17 | NA | TRBV27 | CASSKSEPGMGGETQYF | TGTGCCAGCAGCAAGAGCGAACCCGGGATGGGCGGGGAGACCCAGTACTTC
few | TRBJ2-2 | 14 | NA | TRBV12-5 | CACAGTPNTGELFF | TGTGCTTGTGCCGGGACACCGAACACCGGGGAGCTGTTTTTT
few | TRBJ1-1 | 15 | NA | TRBV14 | CASSQGAGVNTEAFF | TGTGCCAGCAGCCAAGGGGCGGGCGTGAACACTGAAGCTTTCTTT
few | TRBJ2-1 | 17 | TRBD2 | TRBV7-9 | CASSILAGEGPYNEQFF | TGTGCCAGCAGCATACTAGCGGGGGAGGGGCCTTACAATGAGCAGTTCTTC
few | TRBJ1-1 | 15 | NA | TRBV27 | CASTRDLGLNTEAFF | TGTGCCAGCACCAGGGACCTGGGGCTGAACACTGAAGCTTTCTTT
NA | TRBJ1-4 | 13 | NA | TRBV6-5 | CATRTLGDEKLFF | TGTGCCACCAGGACCCTAGGGGACGAAAAACTGTTTTTT
NA | TRBJ1-1 | 20 | TRBD1 | TRBV14 | CASSQAGQPDPLAENTEAFF | TGTGCCAGCAGCCAAGCGGGACAGCCAGATCCGTTGGCCGAGAACACTGAAGCTTTCTTT
many | TRBJ2-1 | 15 | NA | TRBV7-6 | CASSSQGGSYNEQFF | TGTGCCAGCAGCTCCCAGGGGGGTTCCTACAATGAGCAGTTCTTC
many | TRBJ2-1 | 15 | TRBD1 | TRBV7-8 | CASSTRTGLANEQFF | TGTGCCAGCAGCACCCGGACAGGGTTGGCCAATGAGCAGTTCTTC
many | TRBJ2-6 | 18 | NA | TRBV28 | CASSSIRTLVAGANVLTF | TGTGCCAGCAGTTCAATACGGACCCTCGTCGCTGGGGCCAACGTCCTGACTTTC
many | TRBJ1-1 | 13 | NA | TRBV7-9 | CASSSGPVTEAFF | TGTGCCAGCAGCTCCGGACCGGTCACTGAAGCTTTCTTT
few | TRBJ2-5 | 14 | NA | TRBV25-1 | CASSESGQGHAQYF | TGTGCCAGCAGTGAATCGGGGCAGGGTCATGCCCAGTACTTC
NA | TRBJ1-5 | 14 | NA | TRBV6-5 | CASSFDRLTQPQHF | TGTGCCAGCAGTTTCGACAGACTAACACAGCCCCAGCATTTT
NA | TRBJ1-6 | 14 | NA | TRBV5-6 | CASSVDGMGSPLHF | TGTGCCAGCAGCGTCGACGGAATGGGCTCACCCCTCCACTTT
few | TRBJ2-7 | 13 | NA | TRBV20-1 | CSAPGGDRGEQYF | TGCAGTGCCCCTGGAGGGGACCGGGGAGAGCAGTACTTC
NA | TRBJ2-7 | 16 | NA | TRBV7-9 | CASSHLAGTGTYEQYF | TGTGCCAGCAGCCACCTTGCCGGGACGGGTACCTACGAGCAGTACTTC
NA | TRBJ1-5 | 14 | NA | TRBV25-1 | CASSGTAKNQPQHF | TGTGCCAGCAGTGGCACGGCTAAAAATCAGCCCCAGCATTTT
NA | TRBJ2-3 | 15 | TRBD2 | TRBV6-2/TRBV6-3 | CASSLVAGGPDTQYF | TGTGCCAGCTCCCTGGTAGCGGGGGGACCAGATACGCAGTATTTT
NA | TRBJ1-1 | 15 | NA | TRBV6-6 | CASIRGGTLNTEAFF | TGTGCCAGCATACGGGGGGGGACTTTGAACACTGAAGCTTTCTTT
NA | TRBJ1-3 | 15 | NA | TRBV9 | CASSDRGLAGNTIYF | TGTGCCAGCAGCGATCGGGGTCTTGCCGGAAACACCATATATTTT
NA | TRBJ1-1 | 14 | NA | TRBV14 | CASSPRDRPPEAFF | TGTGCCAGCAGCCCGAGGGACCGGCCTCCTGAAGCTTTCTTT
few | TRBJ1-2 | 13 | NA | TRBV6-6 | CASTEGEGYGYTF | TGTGCCAGCACGGAGGGGGAAGGCTATGGCTACACCTTC
NA | TRBJ2-7 | 14 | NA | TRBV15 | CATSREGGAGEQYF | TGTGCCACCAGCAGAGAAGGGGGGGCTGGCGAGCAGTACTTC
few | TRBJ1-5 | 17 | NA | TRBV6-2/TRBV6-3 | CASRPRGSVPEQQPQHF | TGTGCCAGCAGGCCACGGGGTTCGGTACCGGAACAGCAGCCCCAGCATTTT
few | TRBJ2-3 | 13 | NA | TRBV2 | CASSEPNTDTQYF | TGTGCCAGCAGTGAACCGAACACAGATACGCAGTATTTT
many | TRBJ2-1 | 13 | NA | TRBV20-1 | CSATASDYNEQFF | TGCAGTGCTACGGCGAGCGATTACAATGAGCAGTTCTTC
NA | TRBJ2-5 | 18 | TRBD2 | TRBV6-5 | CASSYYGRGAMYQETQYF | TGTGCCAGCAGTTACTACGGGCGGGGGGCGATGTACCAAGAGACCCAGTACTTC
many | TRBJ2-1 | 13 | NA | TRBV6-2/TRBV6-3 | CASSHASYNEQFF | TGTGCCAGCTCCCACGCCTCCTACAATGAGCAGTTCTTC
many | TRBJ2-1 | 10 | NA | TRBV2 | CASIDNEQFF | TGTGCCAGCATTGACAATGAGCAGTTCTTC
many | TRBJ1-2 | 12 | TRBD1 | TRBV7-9 | CASSRLQGAHTF | TGTGCCAGCAGCCGTCTCCAGGGGGCGCACACCTTC
many | TRBJ1-1 | 14 | NA | TRBV7-2 | CASLAGNVNTEAFF | TGTGCCAGTTTGGCAGGGAACGTGAACACTGAAGCTTTCTTT